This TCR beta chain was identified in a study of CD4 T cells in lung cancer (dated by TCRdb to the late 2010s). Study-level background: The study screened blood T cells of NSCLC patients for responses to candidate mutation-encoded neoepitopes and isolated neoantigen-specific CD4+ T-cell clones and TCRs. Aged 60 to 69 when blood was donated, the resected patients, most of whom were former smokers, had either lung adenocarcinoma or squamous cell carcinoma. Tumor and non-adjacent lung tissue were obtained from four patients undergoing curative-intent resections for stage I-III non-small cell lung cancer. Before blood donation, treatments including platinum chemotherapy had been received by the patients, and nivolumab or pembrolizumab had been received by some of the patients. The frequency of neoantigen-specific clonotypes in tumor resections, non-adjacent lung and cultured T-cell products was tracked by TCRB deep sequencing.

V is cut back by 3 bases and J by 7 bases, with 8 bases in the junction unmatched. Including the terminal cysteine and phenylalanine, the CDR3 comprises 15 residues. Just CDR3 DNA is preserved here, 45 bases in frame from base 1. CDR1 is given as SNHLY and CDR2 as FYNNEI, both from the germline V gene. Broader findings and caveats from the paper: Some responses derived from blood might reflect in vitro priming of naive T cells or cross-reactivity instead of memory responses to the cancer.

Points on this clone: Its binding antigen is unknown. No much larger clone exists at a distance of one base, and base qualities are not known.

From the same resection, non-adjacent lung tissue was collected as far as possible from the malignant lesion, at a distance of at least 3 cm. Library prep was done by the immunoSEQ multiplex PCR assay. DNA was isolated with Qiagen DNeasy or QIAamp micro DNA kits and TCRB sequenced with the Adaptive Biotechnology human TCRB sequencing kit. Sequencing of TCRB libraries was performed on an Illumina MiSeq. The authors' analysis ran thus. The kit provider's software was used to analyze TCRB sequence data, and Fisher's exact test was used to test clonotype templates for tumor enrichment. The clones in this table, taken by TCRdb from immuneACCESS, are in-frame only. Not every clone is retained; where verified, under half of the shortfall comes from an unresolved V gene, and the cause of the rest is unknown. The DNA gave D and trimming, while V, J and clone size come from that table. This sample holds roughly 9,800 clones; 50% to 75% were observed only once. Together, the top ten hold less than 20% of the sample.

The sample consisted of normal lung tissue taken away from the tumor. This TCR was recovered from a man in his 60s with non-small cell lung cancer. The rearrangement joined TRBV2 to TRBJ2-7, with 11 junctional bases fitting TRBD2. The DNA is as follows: TGTGCCAGCAGTGACCGACTAGCGGGATCTAGAGAGCAGTACTTC. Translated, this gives CASSDRLAGSREQYF.